The 17 T cell receptor beta chains given below trace back to one sample, sequenced in a study of molecular identifiers for immune sequencing clone quantification (dated by TCRdb to the late 2010s). Library prep was done by PCR. The sequencing machine was an Illumina HiSeq 4000. Through fastp at Q25 and MiXCR, TCRdb rebuilt clones from the public reads, retaining in-frame beta chains. Each entry is one CDR3 protein sequence, shown with its most common DNA and genes. This sample lists around 480,000 distinct CDR3 sequences; about a fifth were detected once. The ten biggest clones cover about 0.78% of the sample. Input material: naive CD8+ T cells from blood, with Jurkat cell RNA spiked in. Interpreted using the paper, the cell subset or site label stands for: FACS-sorted CD8+CD4-CCR7+CD45RA+ naive T cells. Receptors originate from a human donor in good health. Some libraries in this study had Jurkat cell RNA spiked in.

Notes on this clonotype: Since no conserved phenylalanine or tryptophan closes the CDR3, a read error is the likely cause. The rearrangement uses TRBV29-1 and TRBJ2-1; D not certain. In germline, CDR1 is SQVTM, CDR2 ANQGSEA. The CDR3 totals 14 residues. Trimming took off 1 base at V and 2 bases at J, with 9 bases between the two ends. CDR3 region: CSVEGGYTYNEQFL. The CDR3 DNA reads as TGCAGCGTTGAAGGGGGATATACCTACAATGAGCAGTTCCTC.

Concerning this clonotype: A much larger clone lies one base from this, so it may be a read error. The rearrangement uses TRBV7-9 and TRBJ2-7; D is possibly TRBD2 (6 bases). CDR1 is SEHNR and CDR2 is FQNEAQ in the germline V gene (reference sequence). CDR3 length: 11 residues. V was clipped by 8 bases and J by 7 bases, with 12 bases between them. In nucleotides, the CDR3 is TGTGCCAGCCGCCGAGGGACTGAGCAGTACTTC. Protein: CASRRGTEQYF. Variable domain in full (rest from reference TRBV7-9 and TRBJ2-7): DTGVSQNPRHKITKRGQNVTFRCDPISEHNRLYWYRQTLGQGPEFLTYFQNEAQLEKSRLLSDRFSAERPKGSFSTLEIQRTEQGDSAMYLCASRRGTEQYFGPGTRLTVT.

DNA for the CDR3: TGTGCCAGCAGCAAAGGACAGGGGGTTTATAATTCACCCCTCCACTTT. Its protein product is CASSKGQGVYNSPLHF. This rearrangement joins TRBV5-4 to TRBJ1-6; 10 nucleotides align to TRBD1. The CDR3 extends over 16 amino acids. Germline assignment: CDR1 SGHNT and CDR2 YYREEE (reference sequence). Losses at the gene ends were 4 bases for V and 4 bases for J; bases not matched to a gene: 5.

The rearrangement links TRBV4-1 to TRBJ1-5; D remains ambiguous. Per the germline V gene, CDR1 is MGHRA and CDR2 is YSYEKL. The CDR3 has 13 amino acids. V was clipped by 11 bases and J by 6 bases, with 17 bases between them. CDR3 in amino acids: CAGSPPRGQPQHF. The CDR3 DNA reads TGCGCCGGCTCCCCCCCCCGGGGTCAGCCCCAGCATTTT.

Comments on this clonotype: A much more abundant neighbour one base away suggests this may be a read error. J is TRBJ2-3 and V is TRBV20-1; 7 bases match TRBD2. This CDR3 contains 18 residues. Germline V gene lookup returns CDR1 DFQATT and CDR2 SNEGSKA (reference sequence). The V gene end was trimmed by 3 bases and the J gene end by 1 base; junction bases not matched to a gene: 16. The CDR3 DNA reads as TGCAGTGCTAGTACAAAGCGGGATACAAGGTCACGCACAGATACGCAGTATTTT. Protein product: CSASTKRDTRSRTDTQYF.

Turning to this clonotype: This could be a read error, since a much larger clone is one nucleotide away. The final CDR3 position lacks the conserved phenylalanine or tryptophan, pointing to a likely read error. The chain has TRBV20-1 and TRBJ1-1; D is uncertain. The CDR3 sequence is 13 residues long. Germline loops: CDR1 DFQATT, CDR2 SNEGSKA (reference sequence). V was cut by 1 base and J by 3 bases, with 9 bases left in between. The CDR3 DNA sequence: TGCAGTGCTAGAGGGCGGGCATACACTGAAGCTTTCTCT. The encoded protein is CSARGRAYTEAFS.

This clonotype appeared many times. The J gene is TRBJ2-7, the V gene TRBV20-1, with 7 bases lining up with TRBD2. Unmatched junction bases numbered 7, after V lost 0 bases and J lost 2 bases. There are 15 residues in the CDR3. The germline gives CDR1 DFQATT, CDR2 SNEGSKA (reference sequence). The CDR3 spells CSARDELAITYEQYF. The CDR3 nucleotides are TGCAGTGCTAGAGATGAACTAGCGATCACCTACGAGCAGTACTTC.

This clonotype was counted ten times or more. This chain connects TRBV4-3 to TRBJ2-3; possible D gene TRBD2, 6 bases. Trimming took 3 bases from V and 10 from J, leaving 11 bases between them. The CDR3 sequence is 12 residues long. CDR1 and CDR2 (germline): LGHNA, YSLEER. The CDR3 region is CASSQGSGAQYF. The CDR3 region has the DNA TGCGCCAGCAGCCAGGGTTCGGGGGCGCAGTATTTT.

This clonotype was counted a single time. V usage is TRBV12-3 or TRBV12-4 and J usage is TRBJ2-7, with D uncertain. The CDR3 is 13 amino acids. With 6 bases removed from V and 5 bases from J, the gap between germline ends came to 14 bases. The CDR3 is CASSSKGGDEQYF. The CDR3 region has the DNA TGTGCCAGCAGCTCCAAAGGCGGCGACGAGCAGTACTTC.

As regards this clonotype: This may be a read error, as it is one base from a much larger clone. The chain recombines TRBV5-1 with TRBJ1-4, with D possibly TRBD1 on 5 matching bases. This CDR3 contains 14 residues. Germline-derived CDR1 and CDR2 are SGHRS and YFSETQ. Trimming cost V 4 bases and J 8 bases, with 15 bases left between them. CDR3 sequence (DNA): TGCGCCAGCAGCCGACGGGGGTTGAGGGAAAAACTGTTTTTT. Translated, it gives CASSRRGLREKLFF.

This clonotype was recorded a few times. The V and J genes are TRBV24-1 and TRBJ2-1; the match to TRBD2 covers 12 bases. The CDR3 extends over 15 amino acids. The germline V gene encodes CDR1 KGHDR and CDR2 SFDVKD. With 3 bases clipped from V and 8 bases from J, the junction kept 4 bases outside the gene matches. Here the CDR3 DNA reads TGTGCCACCAGTGATAGGAGACTAGCGGGAGATGAGCAGTTCTTC. This codes for CATSDRRLAGDEQFF.

J is TRBJ2-3 and V is TRBV11-3, with TRBD1 identical over 7 bases. Germline V lookup: CDR1 SGHNT, CDR2 YENEEA. After removal of 2 bases from V and 4 bases from J, the junction contained 6 bases not matched to a gene. This CDR3 spans 15 amino acids. This chain's CDR3 is CASSLRQGKSDTQYF. The CDR3 bases are TGTGCCAGCAGCTTACGACAGGGAAAATCAGATACGCAGTATTTT.

The CDR3 sequence: CASSRTRMNTEAFF. The DNA of the CDR3 is TGTGCCAGCAGCCGCACCCGGATGAACACTGAAGCTTTCTTT. This chain joins TRBV28 and TRBJ1-1, with D uncertain. V shed 6 bases and J shed 0 bases, with 11 bases lying between them. CDR1 and CDR2 (germline): MDHEN, SYDVKM. This CDR3 contains 14 residues.

There are a few counts of this clonotype. This rearrangement joins TRBV2 to TRBJ2-3; 8 positions agree with TRBD2. Germline V gene data show CDR1 as SNHLY and CDR2 as FYNNEI. With V trimmed by 6 bases and J by 10 bases, 6 bases remained unmatched. CDR3 length equals 12 residues. The CDR3 here is CASRGLALSQYF. The CDR3, as DNA: TGTGCCAGCAGAGGACTAGCCTTGTCGCAGTATTTT.

This clonotype was seen a handful of times. The rearrangement links TRBV11-2 to TRBJ1-1; the match to TRBD1 covers 8 bases. Germline V gene lookup returns CDR1 SGHAT and CDR2 FQNNGV. The ends lost 0 bases at V and 1 base at J; junction bases unmatched: 4. The CDR3 runs to 16 residues. CDR3 sequence reads: CASSLDKGQGNTEAFF. DNA for the CDR3: TGTGCCAGCAGCTTAGACAAAGGACAGGGGAACACTGAAGCTTTCTTT.

The table lists this clonotype with many counts. The chain couples TRBV7-6 to TRBJ2-1; no clear D gene. Germline V gene data show CDR1 as SGHVS and CDR2 as FNYEAQ. The length of the CDR3 is 13 residues. V lost 4 bases and J lost 5, with 9 bases in between. CDR3 sequence (DNA): TGTGCCAGCAGCTCCGACGTCAACAATGAGCAGTTCTTC. This encodes CASSSDVNNEQFF.

V is TRBV30 and J is TRBJ2-2, with 9 bases fitting TRBD2. Germline trimming cut 1 base from V and 1 base from J; bases unmatched to any gene: 7. Germline CDR1 and CDR2: GTSNPN and SVGIG (reference sequence). CDR3 length: 17 residues. Here the CDR3 reads CAWSALLAGENTGELFF. CDR3 in DNA: TGTGCCTGGAGTGCACTACTAGCGGGCGAGAACACCGGGGAGCTGTTTTTT.